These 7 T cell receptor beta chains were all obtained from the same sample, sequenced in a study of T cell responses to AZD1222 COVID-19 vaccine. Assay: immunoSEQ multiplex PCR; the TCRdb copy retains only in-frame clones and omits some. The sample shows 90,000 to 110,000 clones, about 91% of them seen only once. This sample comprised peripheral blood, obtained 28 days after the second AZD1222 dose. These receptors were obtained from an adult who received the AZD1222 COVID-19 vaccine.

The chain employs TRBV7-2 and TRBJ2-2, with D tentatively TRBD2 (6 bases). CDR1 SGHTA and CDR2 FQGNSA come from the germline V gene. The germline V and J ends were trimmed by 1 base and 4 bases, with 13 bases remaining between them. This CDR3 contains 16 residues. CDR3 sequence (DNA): TGTGCCAGCAGCTTAGGGAGGGACTTATCCACCGGGGAGCTGTTTTTT. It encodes CASSLGRDLSTGELFF. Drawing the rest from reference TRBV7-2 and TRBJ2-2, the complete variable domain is GAGVSQSPSNKVTEKGKDVELRCDPISGHTALYWYRQSLGQGLEFLIYFQGNSAPDKSGLPSDRFSAERTGGSVSTLTIQRTQQEDSAVYLCASSLGRDLSTGELFFGEGSRLTVL.

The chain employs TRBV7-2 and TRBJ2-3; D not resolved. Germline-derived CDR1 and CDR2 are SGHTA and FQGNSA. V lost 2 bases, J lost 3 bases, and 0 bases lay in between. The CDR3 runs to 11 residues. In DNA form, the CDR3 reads TGTGCCAGCAGCTTAACAGATACGCAGTATTTT. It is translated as CASSLTDTQYF.

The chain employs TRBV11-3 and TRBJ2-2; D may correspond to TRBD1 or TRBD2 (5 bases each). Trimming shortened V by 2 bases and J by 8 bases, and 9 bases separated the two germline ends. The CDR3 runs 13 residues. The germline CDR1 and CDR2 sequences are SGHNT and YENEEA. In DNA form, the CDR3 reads TGTGCCAGCAGCTTACCAGGGAGTGGGGAGCTGTTTTTT. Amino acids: CASSLPGSGELFF.

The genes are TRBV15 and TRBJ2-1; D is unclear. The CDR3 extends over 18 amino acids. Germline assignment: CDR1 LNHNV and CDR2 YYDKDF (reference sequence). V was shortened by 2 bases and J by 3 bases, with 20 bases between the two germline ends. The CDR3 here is CATSRPKKEQRSYNEQFF. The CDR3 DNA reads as TGTGCCACCAGCAGACCTAAGAAGGAACAAAGAAGCTACAATGAGCAGTTCTTC.

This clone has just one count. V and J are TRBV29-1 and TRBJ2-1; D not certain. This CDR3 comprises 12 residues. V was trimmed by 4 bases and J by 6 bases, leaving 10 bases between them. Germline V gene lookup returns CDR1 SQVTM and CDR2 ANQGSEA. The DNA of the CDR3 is TGCAGCGTTGTTCCAAATTCCAATGAGCAGTTCTTC. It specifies CSVVPNSNEQFF.

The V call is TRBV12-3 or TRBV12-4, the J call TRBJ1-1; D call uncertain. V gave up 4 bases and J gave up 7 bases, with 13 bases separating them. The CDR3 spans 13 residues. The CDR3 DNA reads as TGTGCCAGCAGTTCCCGCTCCCCCATTGAAGCTTTCTTT. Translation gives CASSSRSPIEAFF.

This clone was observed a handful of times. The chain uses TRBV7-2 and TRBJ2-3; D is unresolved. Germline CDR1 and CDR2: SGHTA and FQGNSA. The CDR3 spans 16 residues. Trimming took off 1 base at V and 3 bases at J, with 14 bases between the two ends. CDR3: CASSLDRARGTDTQYF. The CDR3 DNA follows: TGTGCCAGCAGCTTAGATCGGGCCCGTGGAACAGATACGCAGTATTTT.